The 20 T cell receptor beta chains below were found in one sample sequenced in a study of T cell repertoires in cytomegalovirus infection. TCRdb re-analysed the reads in MiXCR, keeping a single row per CDR3 protein. The top ten hold roughly 16% of the sample, which has around 260,000 distinct CDR3 sequences, 9.1% seen once. Sequencing was performed on PBMCs. The source is a human donor in good health (CMV status not recorded). Some clones in this sample may be carry-over from other donors' samples.

This clonotype was found many times. The chain joins TRBV7-2 to TRBJ2-3, with 9 bases fitting TRBD2. CDR3 size: 15 residues. With 2 bases clipped from V and 5 bases from J, the junction kept 5 bases outside the gene matches. Germline loops: CDR1 SGHTA, CDR2 FQGNSA. The CDR3 DNA reads as TGTGCCAGCAGCTTATCCCGAGCGGGGGGAGATACGCAGTATTTT. Protein sequence: CASSLSRAGGDTQYF.

This clonotype was detected ten times or more. J is TRBJ2-6 and V is TRBV29-1; a weak D match, TRBD1 (5 bases). CDR1 and CDR2 from the germline V gene are SQVTM and ANQGSEA. The CDR3 loop spans 15 amino acids. The ends were cut back, 6 bases at V and 1 base at J, with 13 bases in the middle. CDR3 in DNA: TGCAGCGTCACTCCTAGGGGATCTGGGGCCAACGTCCTGACTTTC. As protein: CSVTPRGSGANVLTF.

V and J are TRBV7-2 and TRBJ1-5; 8 bases line up with TRBD1. This CDR3 region has 17 residues. From germline, CDR1 is SGHTA and CDR2 FQGNSA. V shed 4 bases, J shed 1 base, and the junction held 9 bases outside the gene matches. CDR3 region: CASSSRQGSMSNQPQHF. For the CDR3, the DNA is TGTGCCAGCAGCTCCCGACAGGGGTCAATGAGCAATCAGCCCCAGCATTTT.

The J gene is TRBJ2-7, the V gene TRBV27; 8 nucleotides match TRBD1. CDR1 and CDR2 (germline): MNHEY, SMNVEV (reference sequence). V gave up 6 bases and J gave up 6 bases; unmatched junction bases: 7. This CDR3 is built from 13 residues. The CDR3: CASRRTGGSEQYF. CDR3 nucleotides: TGTGCCAGCAGACGAACAGGGGGGAGCGAGCAGTACTTC.

The J gene is TRBJ1-1, the V gene TRBV6-2 or TRBV6-3, with a weak D call TRBD1 (5 bases). Trimming pared 6 bases from V and 1 base from J, leaving 15 bases between. The CDR3 is 15 amino acids. Germline V gene data show CDR1 as MNHEY and CDR2 as SVGEGT. CDR3 coding DNA: TGTGCCAGCAGAGGAGGTGGGGCACAGAACACTGAAGCTTTCTTT. It encodes CASRGGGAQNTEAFF.

This clonotype showed up many times. This rearrangement joins TRBV6-6 to TRBJ2-1, with TRBD2 matching over 10 bases. Germline V lookup: CDR1 MNHNY, CDR2 SVGAGI (reference sequence). This CDR3 comprises 14 residues. V dropped 7 bases and J dropped 4; count of bases not matched to a gene: 4. The CDR3 loop reads CASTPSGRYNEQFF. CDR3 coding DNA: TGTGCCAGCACCCCTAGCGGGAGATACAATGAGCAGTTCTTC.

At least ten counts were recorded for this clonotype. V gene TRBV7-8 combines with J gene TRBJ2-5, with 11 bases identical to TRBD2. The CDR3 has 16 residues. The junction had 6 bases not matched to a gene; V was cut back by 5 bases and J by 1 base. The germline gives CDR1 SGHVS, CDR2 FQNEAQ. CDR3 amino acids: CASSPSLAGGQETQYF. Here the CDR3 DNA reads TGTGCCAGCAGCCCGTCCCTAGCGGGGGGCCAAGAGACCCAGTACTTC.

The sample holds one count of this clonotype. The chain joins TRBV29-1 to TRBJ2-7, with 8 bases identical to TRBD1. This CDR3 comprises 12 residues. Germline V gene data show CDR1 as SQVTM and CDR2 as ANQGSEA. V shed 3 bases, J shed 3 bases, and the junction held 1 base outside the gene matches. In DNA form, the CDR3 reads TGCAGCGTTGAGACAGGGGTCTACGAGCAGTACTTC. This encodes CSVETGVYEQYF.

This clonotype was counted ten times or more. The chain employs TRBV7-2 and TRBJ2-3; D unclear. The CDR3 spans 12 residues. CDR1 is SGHTA, CDR2 FQGNSA, per germline. V was shortened by 5 bases and J by 6 bases, with 9 bases between the two germline ends. This CDR3 reads CASSLRADTQYF. In DNA, the CDR3 is TGTGCCAGCAGCCTCCGGGCGGATACGCAGTATTTT.

This clonotype came up many times. The chain is built from TRBV7-2 and TRBJ2-1; perhaps TRBD1 as D (5 bases). CDR3 length equals 16 residues. V was trimmed by 0 bases and J by 1 base, leaving 10 bases between them. The V gene's germline CDR1 is SGHTA and CDR2 FQGNSA. CDR3 coding DNA: TGTGCCAGCAGCTTAGCGGTAGGGGTGTCCTACAATGAGCAGTTCTTC. It specifies CASSLAVGVSYNEQFF.

The V gene is TRBV7-3, the J gene TRBJ2-1; 7 nucleotides agree with TRBD1. Germline CDR1 reads SGHTA; CDR2 reads FQGTGA. The CDR3 is made up of 16 amino acids. V lost 5 bases and J lost 6; bases outside the gene matches: 13. CDR3 sequence (DNA): TGTGCCAGCAGCCCCCGAGACAGGGTATTGTTCAATGAGCAGTTCTTC. The encoded protein is CASSPRDRVLFNEQFF.

The J gene is TRBJ2-7, the V gene TRBV14; 7 positions match TRBD1. The V and J ends lost 4 bases and 0 bases, in that order; junction bases with no gene match: 3. Germline CDR1 reads SGHDN; CDR2 reads FVKESK. This CDR3 region has 14 residues. The CDR3 nucleotides read TGTGCCAGCAGCCGGGACAGTGTCTCCTACGAGCAGTACTTC. Protein sequence: CASSRDSVSYEQYF.

This chain joins TRBV7-6 and TRBJ2-4, with D possibly TRBD1 on 6 matching bases. CDR3 length: 15 residues. CDR1 is SGHVS and CDR2 is FNYEAQ in the germline V gene. Between the trimmed V and J ends, which lost 6 bases and 0 bases, there was a span of 12 bases. The CDR3 DNA reads as TGTGCCAGCAGTCGGGACATGCTAGCCAAAAACATTCAGTACTTC. It codes for CASSRDMLAKNIQYF.

This clonotype has a count of ten or more. This rearrangement joins TRBV10-3 to TRBJ2-7; tentatively, D is TRBD1 (6 bases). This CDR3 is built from 14 residues. V lost 2 bases, J lost 7 bases, and 15 bases lay in between. CDR1 is ENHRY and CDR2 is SYGVKD in the germline V gene. CDR3 nucleotide sequence: TGTGCCATCAGTGAGCCCCGCCAGGGGTGGGAGCAGTACTTC. Translation gives CAISEPRQGWEQYF.

In its sample, this clonotype was seen a few times. The V and J genes are TRBV7-2 and TRBJ2-5, with TRBD2 identical over 9 bases. Germline V gene data show CDR1 as SGHTA and CDR2 as FQGNSA. Trimming took 1 base from V and 5 from J; bases not matched to a gene: 8. CDR3 length equals 16 residues. CDR3 region: CASSLGGGGAGETQYF. The CDR3 nucleotides read TGTGCCAGCAGCTTAGGGGGCGGGGGGGCCGGGGAGACCCAGTACTTC.

This clonotype has ten or more counts. V is TRBV7-8 and J is TRBJ2-1; perhaps TRBD2 as D (6 bases). Trimming left V 2 bases short and J 3 bases short, with 11 bases between. CDR1 SGHVS and CDR2 FQNEAQ come from the germline V gene. This CDR3 has 15 residues. Here the CDR3 reads CASSLLAQNYNEQFF. CDR3 sequence (DNA): TGTGCCAGCAGCTTACTAGCGCAGAACTACAATGAGCAGTTCTTC.

This clonotype was observed many times. The genes are TRBV19 and TRBJ1-5, with D unclear. Germline CDR1 and CDR2: LNHDA and SQIVND (reference sequence). Trimming cost V 10 bases and J 0 bases, with 10 bases left between them. This CDR3 is 13 amino acids long. The CDR3 DNA sequence: TGTGCCACTGGTCGGCTTAGCAATCAGCCCCAGCATTTT. This translates into CATGRLSNQPQHF. Drawing the rest from reference TRBV19 and TRBJ1-5, the complete variable domain is DGGITQSPKYLFRKEGQNVTLSCEQNLNHDAMYWYRQDPGQGLRLIYYSQIVNDFQKGDIAEGYSVSREKKESFPLTVTSAQKNPTAFYLCATGRLSNQPQHFGDGTRLSIL.

A word on this clonotype: This clone may be a read error of a much larger clone one base away. The chain is built from TRBV7-2 and TRBJ2-1, with D possibly being TRBD1 (5 bases). This CDR3 spans 11 amino acids. Germline CDR1 is SGHTA and CDR2 is FQGNSA. CDR3 nucleotides: TGTGCCGGCAGGGCTTTGGGTGAGCAGTTCTTC. Translating it yields CAGRALGEQFF.

This clonotype was detected ten times or more. The genes are TRBV7-9 and TRBJ1-1; D is uncertain. This CDR3 is 13 amino acids long. Germline CDR1 SEHNR, CDR2 FQNEAQ (reference sequence). V was clipped by 5 bases and J by 10 bases, with 17 bases between them. Here the CDR3 reads CASSGNSGVGAFF. The CDR3, as DNA: TGTGCCAGCAGCGGGAACAGCGGTGTCGGAGCTTTCTTT.

Ten or more counts support this clonotype. V is TRBV2 and J is TRBJ2-5; D is undetermined. The CDR3 covers 11 residues. The germline gives CDR1 SNHLY, CDR2 FYNNEI. V dropped 2 bases and J dropped 2 bases, with 0 bases sitting between them. The CDR3 protein is CASSEQETQYF. DNA of the CDR3: TGTGCCAGCAGTGAACAAGAGACCCAGTACTTC.